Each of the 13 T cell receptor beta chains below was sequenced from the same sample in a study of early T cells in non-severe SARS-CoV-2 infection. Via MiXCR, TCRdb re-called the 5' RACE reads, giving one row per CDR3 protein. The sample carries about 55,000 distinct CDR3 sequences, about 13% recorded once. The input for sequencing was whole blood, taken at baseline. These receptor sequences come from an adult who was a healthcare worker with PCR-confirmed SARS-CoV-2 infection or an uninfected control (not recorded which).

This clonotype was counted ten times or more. Here the CDR3 DNA reads TGTGCCAGCTCACGCCTCGACAGGGGCGCAACTAATGAAAAACTGTTTTTT. It codes for CASSRLDRGATNEKLFF. This chain links TRBV18 with TRBJ1-4; 8 nucleotides line up with TRBD1. CDR3 length: 17 residues. Germline V gives CDR1 KGHSH, CDR2 LQKENI. After removal of 4 bases from V and 0 bases from J, the junction contained 7 bases not matched to a gene. The full variable domain, with the rest looked up from reference TRBV18 and TRBJ1-4, is NAGVMQNPRHLVRRRGQEARLRCSPMKGHSHVYWYRQLPEEGLKFMVYLQKENIIDESGMPKERFSAEFPKEGPSILRIQQVVRGDSAAYFCASSRLDRGATNEKLFFGSGTQLSVL.

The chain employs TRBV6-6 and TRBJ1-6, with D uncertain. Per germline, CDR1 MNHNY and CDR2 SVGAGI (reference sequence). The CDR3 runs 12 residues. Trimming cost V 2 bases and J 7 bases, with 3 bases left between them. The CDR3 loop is CASSYTNSPLHF. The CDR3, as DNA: TGTGCCAGCAGTTACACGAATTCACCCCTCCACTTT.

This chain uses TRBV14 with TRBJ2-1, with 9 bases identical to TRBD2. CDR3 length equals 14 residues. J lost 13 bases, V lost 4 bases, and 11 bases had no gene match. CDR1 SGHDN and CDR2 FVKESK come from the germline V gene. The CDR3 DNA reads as TGTGCCAGCAGCCGACCGGGACTAGCCTCCAGACAGTTCTTC. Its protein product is CASSRPGLASRQFF.

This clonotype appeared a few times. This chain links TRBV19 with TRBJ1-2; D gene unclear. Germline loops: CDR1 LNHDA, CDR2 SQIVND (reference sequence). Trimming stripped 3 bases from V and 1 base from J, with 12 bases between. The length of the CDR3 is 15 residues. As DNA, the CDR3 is TGTGCCAGTAGTATGAGGAAAGCTTATAACTATGGCTACACCTTC. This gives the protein CASSMRKAYNYGYTF.

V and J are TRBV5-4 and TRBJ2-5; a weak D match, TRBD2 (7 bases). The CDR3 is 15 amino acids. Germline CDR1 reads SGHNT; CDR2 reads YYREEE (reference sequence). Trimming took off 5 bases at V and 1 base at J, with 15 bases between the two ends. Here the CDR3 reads CASRPGGPVQETQYF. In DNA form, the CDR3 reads TGTGCCAGCAGGCCCGGGGGGCCCGTCCAAGAGACCCAGTACTTC.

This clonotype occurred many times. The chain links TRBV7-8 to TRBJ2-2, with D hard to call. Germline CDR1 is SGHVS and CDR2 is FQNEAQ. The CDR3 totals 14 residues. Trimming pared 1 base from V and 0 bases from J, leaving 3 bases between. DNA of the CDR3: TGTGCCAGCAGCTTAGTCTCGAACACCGGGGAGCTGTTTTTT. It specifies CASSLVSNTGELFF.

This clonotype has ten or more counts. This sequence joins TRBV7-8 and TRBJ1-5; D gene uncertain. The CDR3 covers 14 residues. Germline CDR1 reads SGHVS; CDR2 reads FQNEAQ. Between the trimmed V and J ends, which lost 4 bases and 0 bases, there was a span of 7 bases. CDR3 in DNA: TGTGCCAGCAGCTCCCCCCGTAGCAATCAGCCCCAGCATTTT. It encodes CASSSPRSNQPQHF.

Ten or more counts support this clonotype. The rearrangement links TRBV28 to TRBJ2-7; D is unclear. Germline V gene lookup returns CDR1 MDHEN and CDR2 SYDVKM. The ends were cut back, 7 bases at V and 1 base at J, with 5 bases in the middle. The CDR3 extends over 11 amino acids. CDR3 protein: CASMGSYEQYF. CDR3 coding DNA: TGTGCCAGCATGGGATCCTACGAGCAGTACTTC.

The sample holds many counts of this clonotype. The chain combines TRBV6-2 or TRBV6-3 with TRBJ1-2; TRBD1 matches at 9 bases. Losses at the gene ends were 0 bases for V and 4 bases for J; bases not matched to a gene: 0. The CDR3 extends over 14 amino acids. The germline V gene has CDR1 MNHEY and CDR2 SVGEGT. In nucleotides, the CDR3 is TGTGCCAGCAGTTACTCGGGACAGGGCTATGGCTACACCTTC. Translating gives CASSYSGQGYGYTF.

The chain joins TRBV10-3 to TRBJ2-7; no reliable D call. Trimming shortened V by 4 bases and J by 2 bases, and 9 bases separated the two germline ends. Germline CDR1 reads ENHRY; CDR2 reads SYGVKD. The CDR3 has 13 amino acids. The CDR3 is CAISVAAAYEQYF. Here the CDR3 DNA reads TGTGCCATCAGTGTGGCGGCGGCCTACGAGCAGTACTTC.

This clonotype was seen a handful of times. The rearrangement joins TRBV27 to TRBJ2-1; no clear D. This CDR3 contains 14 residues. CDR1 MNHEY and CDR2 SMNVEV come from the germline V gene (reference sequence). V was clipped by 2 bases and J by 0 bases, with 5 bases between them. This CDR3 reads CASSLLDSYNEQFF. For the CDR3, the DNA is TGTGCCAGCAGTTTACTAGACTCCTACAATGAGCAGTTCTTC.

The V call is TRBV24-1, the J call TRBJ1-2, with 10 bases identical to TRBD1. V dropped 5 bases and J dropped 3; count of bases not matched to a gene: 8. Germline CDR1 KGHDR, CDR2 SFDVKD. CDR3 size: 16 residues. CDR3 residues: CATSGAKDRGYYGYTF. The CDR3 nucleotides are TGTGCCACCAGTGGCGCGAAGGACAGGGGGTACTATGGCTACACCTTC.

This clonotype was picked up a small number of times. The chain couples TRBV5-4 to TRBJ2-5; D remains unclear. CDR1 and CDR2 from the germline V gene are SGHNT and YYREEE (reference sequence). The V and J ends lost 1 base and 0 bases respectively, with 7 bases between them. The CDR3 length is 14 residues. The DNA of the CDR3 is TGTGCCAGCAGCTTGTGGCCTGACCAAGAGACCCAGTACTTC. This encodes CASSLWPDQETQYF. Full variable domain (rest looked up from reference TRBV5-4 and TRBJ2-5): ETGVTQSPTHLIKTRGQQVTLRCSSQSGHNTVSWYQQALGQGPQFIFQYYREEENGRGNFPPRFSGLQFPNYSSELNVNALELDDSALYLCASSLWPDQETQYFGPGTRLLVL.